These 22 T cell receptor beta chains share one sample of origin, sequenced in a study of Tregs in tolerant kidney transplant recipients. Clones were read by immunoSEQ multiplex PCR, and TCRdb kept only the in-frame ones, dropping some. The sample holds approximately 260,000 clones, more than 65% seen once. The sample taken for sequencing was CD4+ T cells from blood. Every receptor here comes from a human donor in good health.

The sample holds one count of this clone. The chain recombines TRBV5-1 with TRBJ2-1, with 7 bases identical to TRBD1. The CDR3 is made up of 14 amino acids. Unmatched junction bases numbered 5, after V lost 4 bases and J lost 4 bases. Germline V gives CDR1 SGHRS, CDR2 YFSETQ. CDR3 nucleotide sequence: TGCGCCAGCAGCCCACAGGGGAAATACAATGAGCAGTTCTTC. Translated: CASSPQGKYNEQFF.

The V call is TRBV4-1, the J call TRBJ1-4; a weak D match, TRBD1 (5 bases). Germline V gives CDR1 MGHRA, CDR2 YSYEKL. V lost 0 bases and J 4 bases, leaving 9 bases between the germline ends. The CDR3 spans 15 residues. The CDR3 DNA follows: TGCGCCAGCAGCCAAGATCCGGGGCATAATGAAAAACTGTTTTTT. It translates to CASSQDPGHNEKLFF.

This clone was seen only once. V gene TRBV5-1 combines with J gene TRBJ2-3; 9 bases are shared with TRBD2. The CDR3 loop spans 15 amino acids. The germline CDR1 and CDR2 sequences are SGHRS and YFSETQ. V shed 3 bases, J shed 4 bases, and the junction held 6 bases outside the gene matches. Here the CDR3 DNA reads TGCGCCAGCAGCTCCAGCGGGAGGTTCGCAGATACGCAGTATTTT. Its protein product is CASSSSGRFADTQYF.

This chain joins TRBV6-6 and TRBJ1-5, with 8 bases aligning to TRBD1. Losses at the gene ends were 2 bases for V and 6 bases for J; bases not matched to a gene: 3. Germline CDR1 reads MNHNY; CDR2 reads SVGAGI (reference sequence). The CDR3 extends over 14 amino acids. This CDR3 is CASSYGQGGQPQHF. The CDR3 DNA is TGTGCCAGCAGTTACGGACAGGGAGGTCAGCCCCAGCATTTT.

V is TRBV6-4 and J is TRBJ2-5; 7 bases match TRBD2. The CDR3 loop spans 10 amino acids. Germline values: CDR1 MRHNA, CDR2 SNTAGT. The CDR3 reads CSGIQETQYF. CDR3 DNA: TGTAGCGGGATCCAAGAGACCCAGTACTTC.

The chain joins TRBV5-1 to TRBJ2-3; the D is unclear. With 2 bases removed from V and 0 bases from J, the gap between germline ends came to 10 bases. In germline, CDR1 is SGHRS, CDR2 YFSETQ. The CDR3 totals 15 residues. CDR3 residues: CASSFQSPSTDTQYF. For the CDR3, the DNA is TGCGCCAGCAGCTTCCAAAGTCCTAGCACAGATACGCAGTATTTT.

The CDR3 loop reads CASSLGGSRDEQFF. The CDR3 region has the DNA TGTGCCAGCAGCTTAGGCGGGAGTAGGGATGAGCAGTTCTTC. The V and J genes are TRBV7-2 and TRBJ2-1; the match to TRBD2 covers 7 bases. CDR1 SGHTA and CDR2 FQGNSA come from the germline V gene. The CDR3 is made up of 14 amino acids. After removal of 1 base from V and 8 bases from J, the junction contained 5 bases not matched to a gene.

This rearrangement joins TRBV18 to TRBJ2-7, with 15 bases that match TRBD2. V dropped 1 base and J dropped 2; count of bases not matched to a gene: 6. CDR1 is KGHSH and CDR2 is LQKENI in the germline V gene. The CDR3 is made up of 18 amino acids. In nucleotides, the CDR3 is TGTGCCAGCTCACCACTAAAGGGACTAGCGGGAGGAGCCTACGAGCAGTACTTC. This sequence encodes CASSPLKGLAGGAYEQYF.

The chain is built from TRBV6-1 and TRBJ1-4; TRBD1 matches 11 bases. Unmatched junction bases numbered 4, after V lost 4 bases and J lost 3 bases. CDR1 MNHNS and CDR2 SASEGT come from the germline V gene. This CDR3 is built from 16 residues. Written as DNA, the CDR3 is TGTGCCAGCAGTGGGGGGACAGGGGGTGCTAATGAAAAACTGTTTTTT. Translated: CASSGGTGGANEKLFF.

This clone was counted only a few times. The sample carries other DNA sequences with the same CDR3. The V call is TRBV6-5, the J call TRBJ1-1; D is uncertain. CDR1 and CDR2 (germline): MNHEY, SVGAGI. CDR3 length equals 13 residues. Deletions cut 0 bases from V and 1 base from J, with 3 bases between. For the CDR3, the DNA is TGTGCCAGCAGTTACTCAAAGAACACTGAAGCTTTCTTT. Amino acid sequence: CASSYSKNTEAFF.

This chain joins TRBV14 and TRBJ2-5, with D possibly being TRBD1 (6 bases). The closer fit of TRBJ2-7 to the DNA end suggests the J call may be wrong. There are 14 residues in the CDR3. CDR1 is SGHDN and CDR2 is FVKESK in the germline V gene. The CDR3 loop is CASSVRTVAYEQYF. The CDR3, as DNA: TGTGCCAGCAGCGTCCGGACAGTCGCCTACGAGCAGTACTTC.

This sequence joins TRBV29-1 and TRBJ2-5; D gene uncertain. Deletions cut 8 bases from V and 5 bases from J, with 12 bases between. The germline CDR1 and CDR2 sequences are SQVTM and ANQGSEA. This CDR3 has 11 residues. The CDR3 is CSSRWGETQYF. In DNA form, the CDR3 reads TGCAGCTCCCGGTGGGGTGAGACCCAGTACTTC.

The genes are TRBV4-1 and TRBJ2-2; 7 nucleotides line up with TRBD2. CDR1 MGHRA and CDR2 YSYEKL come from the germline V gene. This CDR3 region has 19 residues. Trimming took 0 bases from V and 1 from J; bases not matched to a gene: 11. The chain's CDR3 is CASSQDGAGWRQNTGELFF. The CDR3 nucleotides are TGCGCCAGCAGCCAAGATGGAGCGGGGTGGAGACAGAACACCGGGGAGCTGTTTTTT.

CDR3 amino acids: CASSQDRQGVISMNTEAFF. The CDR3 DNA reads as TGCGCCAGCAGCCAAGATAGGCAGGGGGTAATCTCCATGAACACTGAAGCTTTCTTT. The V and J genes are TRBV4-1 and TRBJ1-1; 7 bases align to TRBD1. The trim removed 0 bases at V and 0 bases at J, leaving 13 bases unmatched. From germline, CDR1 is MGHRA and CDR2 YSYEKL. This CDR3 region has 19 residues.

This rearrangement joins TRBV2 to TRBJ1-5; tentatively, D is TRBD1 (6 bases). The CDR3 extends over 16 amino acids. Germline CDR1 SNHLY, CDR2 FYNNEI. Trimming removed 5 bases at V and 0 bases at J, with 14 bases between. In DNA, the CDR3 is TGTGCCAGCAGTCCCAGGGGAGCATATAGCAATCAGCCCCAGCATTTT. Amino acid sequence: CASSPRGAYSNQPQHF.

The V gene is TRBV7-8, the J gene TRBJ2-5; D ambiguous. The CDR3 extends over 11 amino acids. The ends were cut back, 5 bases at V and 4 bases at J, with 5 bases in the middle. Looked up from germline, CDR1 is SGHVS and CDR2 is FQNEAQ. CDR3 coding DNA: TGTGCCAGCAGCCCACGAGAGACCCAGTACTTC. Encoded protein: CASSPRETQYF.

The V call is TRBV2, the J call TRBJ2-5; D may be TRBD2 (6 bases). The J call may be faulty, since TRBJ2-7 better matches the DNA end. The CDR3 contains 13 residues. From germline, CDR1 is SNHLY and CDR2 FYNNEI. CDR3 protein: CASQEGPSYEQYF. Written as DNA, the CDR3 is TGTGCCTCACAGGAGGGGCCCTCCTACGAGCAGTACTTC.

This chain links TRBV2 with TRBJ2-7; D remains ambiguous. The CDR3 extends over 14 amino acids. V was pared by 1 base and J by 3 bases, with 10 bases between. Germline CDR1 reads SNHLY; CDR2 reads FYNNEI. The CDR3 sequence: CASSEGPSIYEQYF. CDR3 bases: TGTGCCAGCAGTGAAGGACCGAGTATCTACGAGCAGTACTTC.

The V call is TRBV4-1, the J call TRBJ2-1, with 7 bases that match TRBD2. This CDR3 comprises 16 residues. CDR1 is MGHRA and CDR2 is YSYEKL in the germline V gene. J was trimmed by 2 bases and V by 3 bases; bases with no gene match: 7. The CDR3 DNA reads as TGCGCCAGCAGCCAGGGTAGCGGGCCTGCCTACAATGAGCAGTTCTTC. Translation: CASSQGSGPAYNEQFF.

The chain joins TRBV6-1 to TRBJ1-5, with TRBD1 matching over 9 bases. Per germline, CDR1 MNHNS and CDR2 SASEGT. The CDR3 is 16 amino acids. Unmatched junction bases numbered 6, after V lost 2 bases and J lost 4 bases. The CDR3 sequence is CASSEIWDRENQPQHF. CDR3 bases: TGTGCCAGCAGTGAAATTTGGGACAGGGAGAATCAGCCCCAGCATTTT.

This clone has just a few counts. In DNA form, the CDR3 reads TGTGCCAGCAGCTTGGGACAGGGAGGAACCTACGAGCAGTACTTC. As protein: CASSLGQGGTYEQYF. The chain is built from TRBV5-4 and TRBJ2-7, with a possible D match to TRBD1 (7 bases). The CDR3 length is 15 residues. The ends were cut back, 0 bases at V and 2 bases at J, with 12 bases in the middle. Germline loops: CDR1 SGHNT, CDR2 YYREEE (reference sequence).

The chain combines TRBV6-1 with TRBJ2-2; unclear D gene. Trimming removed 6 bases from V and 1 base from J, with 12 bases in between. CDR1 is MNHNS, CDR2 SASEGT, per germline. The CDR3 runs to 15 residues. CDR3 DNA: TGTGCCAGCAGCAAGATCGGATTGAACACCGGGGAGCTGTTTTTT. It encodes CASSKIGLNTGELFF.